Described below is a single T cell receptor beta chain sequence and its context. This clonotype was seen a handful of times. Its cognate antigen has yet to be identified. No base qualities exist here, and no much larger clone lies one base off it. The data were obtained in a study of identical twins (dated by TCRdb to the mid-2010s). Regarding the complete study: To test whether fetal clonotypes persist, this study deep-sequenced TCR alpha and beta repertoires from monozygotic twins, from unrelated adults of various ages, and from cord blood. To rule out contamination, replicate twin experiments were performed at different times with different library preparation protocols. Beyond this particular receptor, the publication reports: Because the same donors could not be followed over many years, the conclusions depended on cross-sectional statistical analysis. Compared with coincidental sharing between unrelated individuals, an excess of low generation-probability sequences was observed among out-of-frame TCR alpha sequences shared between twins. Out-of-frame TCR alpha sharing in monozygotic twins was systematically underestimated by recombination models, whereas sharing between unrelated individuals was in agreement with the recombination models. Excess twin sharing in beta out-of-frame sequences was weaker because fewer shared sequences lowered the signal-to-noise ratio. Zero-insertion analyses could be partly confounded by invariant T cells such as MAIT and iNKT, although diverse VJ usage argued against such confounding for most clonotypes. Abundant cord blood beta clonotypes had fewer insertions, young adult naive repertoires showed a similar but weaker trend, and memory repertoires showed no such trend.

Every donor in the study was a healthy Caucasian. Libraries were made using 5' RACE. These reads were obtained on an Illumina HiSeq 2000. A universal primer binding site was introduced by template switching, and a unique molecular identifier was present in the final cDNA, enabling accurate counting of TCR cDNA molecules. Specific primers in the conserved constant-segment region were used to synthesize first-strand cDNA for TCR alpha and beta chains. To control for contamination, every cDNA library was double barcoded, receiving both a SMART-Mk sample barcode and Illumina barcodes. TruSeq adapter sequences along with Illumina sample barcodes were introduced in two successive PCR steps. The TCR alpha and beta cDNA libraries were sequenced on the Illumina HiSeq platform using custom primers. As for how the authors treated the data: Raw reads were processed with MiGEC to extract unique molecular identifiers, and MiXCR was used to determine CDR3 positions. Recombination models were inferred per individual with the repgenHMM and IGoR tools using an EM algorithm. Shared clonotype analysis was performed with the tcR package in R, normalizing sharing by the product of cloneset sizes. To study raw recombination without the effects of thymic and clonal selection, out-of-frame nonproductive sequences were analyzed. TCRdb cleaned the public reads at Q25 with fastp, built clones with MiXCR and kept in-frame beta chains. One record per CDR3 amino acid sequence lists the most common genes and DNA. The V and J calls reflect TCRdb's pipeline rather than the authors' work. For this sample there are approximately 1.8 million distinct CDR3 sequences; more than 30% appear just once. The top ten constitute about 0.27% of the sample.

Taken from cysteine to phenylalanine, the CDR3 has 13 residues. The kept DNA is CDR3 alone, 39 bases in frame from the first base. Trimming takes 6 bases from V and 4 bases from J, and the germline ends sit 12 bases apart. The germline V gene supplies CDR1 MDHEN and CDR2 SYDVKM. Rearrangement joined TRBV28 to TRBJ1-2; perhaps TRBD1 is the D gene, with 6 bases matching. The source is a newborn girl in good health. Source material: cord blood. The DNA is as follows: TGTGCCAGCAGGCAAACAGGGACCTATGGCTACACCTTC. It translates to CASRQTGTYGYTF.